The 6 T cell receptor beta chains below were found in one sample sequenced in a study of radiotherapy plus CTLA-4 blockade in lung cancer. The method was immunoSEQ multiplex PCR; TCRdb's version includes in-frame clones alone and lacks a portion of them. The table includes more than 25,000 clones, 70% to 80% detected once. Sequenced material: peripheral blood, taken from a patient treated with radiotherapy plus ipilimumab. These receptors all stem from a human donor with non-small cell lung cancer who had stable disease on radiotherapy plus ipilimumab.

The genes are TRBV6-4 and TRBJ1-1; TRBD1 aligns across 7 bases. Losses at the gene ends were 3 bases for V and 0 bases for J; bases not matched to a gene: 10. CDR1 MRHNA and CDR2 SNTAGT come from the germline V gene. CDR3 length: 17 amino acids. CDR3 region: CASSEGRRGQVNTEAFF. CDR3 coding DNA: TGTGCCAGCAGTGAGGGCCGGAGAGGACAGGTGAACACTGAAGCTTTCTTT.

This chain's CDR3 is CASRITGDNEQFF. Here the CDR3 DNA reads TGCGCCAGCAGAATTACAGGGGACAATGAGCAGTTCTTC. The rearrangement uses TRBV5-1 and TRBJ2-1; 7 bases map to TRBD1. CDR1 is SGHRS and CDR2 is YFSETQ in the germline V gene. J lost 5 bases, V lost 5 bases, and 4 bases had no gene match. The CDR3 is made up of 13 amino acids.

This clone was picked up a small number of times. The chain carries TRBV19 and TRBJ2-3, with a possible D match to TRBD2 (5 bases). V lost 4 bases and J lost 4, with 9 bases in between. CDR3 length equals 13 residues. Germline CDR1 reads LNHDA; CDR2 reads SQIVND (reference sequence). The CDR3 DNA reads as TGTGCCAGTAGTAGCGGGCAGTCAGATACGCAGTATTTT. Translation: CASSSGQSDTQYF.

The chain recombines TRBV19 with TRBJ2-1; possibly TRBD1 for D (6 bases). Trimming took 2 bases from V and 5 from J, leaving 16 bases between them. From germline, CDR1 is LNHDA and CDR2 SQIVND (reference sequence). The CDR3 consists of 16 residues. CDR3 DNA: TGTGCCAGTAGTATATTCGGCAGGGGACACGACAATGAGCAGTTCTTC. The encoded protein is CASSIFGRGHDNEQFF. The full variable domain, in which reference TRBV19 and TRBJ2-1 provide the parts outside the CDR3, is DGGITQSPKYLFRKEGQNVTLSCEQNLNHDAMYWYRQDPGQGLRLIYYSQIVNDFQKGDIAEGYSVSREKKESFPLTVTSAQKNPTAFYLCASSIFGRGHDNEQFFGPGTRLTVL.

This clone was counted a single time. This chain joins TRBV6-5 and TRBJ2-3; D gene ambiguous. The length of the CDR3 is 14 residues. Germline assignment: CDR1 MNHEY and CDR2 SVGAGI. Trimming pared 0 bases from V and 0 bases from J, leaving 4 bases between. CDR3 amino acids: CASSYSHSTDTQYF. In DNA form, the CDR3 reads TGTGCCAGCAGTTACTCCCACAGCACAGATACGCAGTATTTT.

The genes are TRBV6-4 and TRBJ2-1; TRBD2 aligns across 15 bases. The CDR3 has 18 amino acids. V shed 2 bases, J shed 0 bases, and the junction held 2 bases outside the gene matches. The germline gives CDR1 MRHNA, CDR2 SNTAGT. In DNA, the CDR3 is TGTGCCAGCAGTGACATGGGACTAGCGGGGGGCTCCTACAATGAGCAGTTCTTC. This sequence encodes CASSDMGLAGGSYNEQFF.